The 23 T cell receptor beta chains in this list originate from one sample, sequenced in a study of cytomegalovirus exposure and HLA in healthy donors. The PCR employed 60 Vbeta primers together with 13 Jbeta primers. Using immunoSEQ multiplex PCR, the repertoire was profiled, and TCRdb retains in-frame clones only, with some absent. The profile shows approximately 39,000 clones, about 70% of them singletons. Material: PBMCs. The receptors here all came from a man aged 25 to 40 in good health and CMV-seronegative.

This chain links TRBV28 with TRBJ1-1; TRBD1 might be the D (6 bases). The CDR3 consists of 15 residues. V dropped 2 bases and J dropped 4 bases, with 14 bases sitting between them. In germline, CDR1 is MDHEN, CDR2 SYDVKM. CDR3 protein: CASSLTAGTPTEAFF. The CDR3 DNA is TGTGCCAGCAGTTTAACTGCCGGGACACCCACTGAAGCTTTCTTT.

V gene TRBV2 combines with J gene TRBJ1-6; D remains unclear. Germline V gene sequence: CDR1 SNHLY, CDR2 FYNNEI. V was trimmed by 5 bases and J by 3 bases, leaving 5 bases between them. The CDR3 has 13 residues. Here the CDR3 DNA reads TGTGCCAGCAGTAACAGCTATAATTCACCCCTCCACTTT. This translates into CASSNSYNSPLHF.

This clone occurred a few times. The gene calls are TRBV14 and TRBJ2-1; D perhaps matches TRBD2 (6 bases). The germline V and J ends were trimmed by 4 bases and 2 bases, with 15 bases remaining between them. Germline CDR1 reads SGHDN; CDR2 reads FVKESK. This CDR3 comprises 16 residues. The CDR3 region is CASSLHGGDTYNEQFF. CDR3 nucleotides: TGTGCCAGCAGCCTTCATGGCGGGGATACCTACAATGAGCAGTTCTTC.

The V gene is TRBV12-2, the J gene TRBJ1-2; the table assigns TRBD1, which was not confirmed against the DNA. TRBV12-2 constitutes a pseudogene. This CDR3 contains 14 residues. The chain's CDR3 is CASRLAKGHWVYTF. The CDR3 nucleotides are TGTGCAAGTCGCTTAGCTAAGGGGCACTGGGTCTACACCTTC.

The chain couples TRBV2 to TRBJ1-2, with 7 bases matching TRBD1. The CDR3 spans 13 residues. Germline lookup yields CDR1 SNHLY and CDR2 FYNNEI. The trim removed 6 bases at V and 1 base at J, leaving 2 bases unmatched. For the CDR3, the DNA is TGTGCCAGCAGCAGACAGGGTAACTATGGCTACACCTTC. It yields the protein CASSRQGNYGYTF. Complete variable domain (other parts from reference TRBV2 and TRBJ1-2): EPEVTQTPSHQVTQMGQEVILRCVPISNHLYFYWYRQILGQKVEFLVSFYNNEISEKSEIFDDQFSVERPDGSNFTLKIRSTKLEDSAMYFCASSRQGNYGYTFGSGTRLTVV.

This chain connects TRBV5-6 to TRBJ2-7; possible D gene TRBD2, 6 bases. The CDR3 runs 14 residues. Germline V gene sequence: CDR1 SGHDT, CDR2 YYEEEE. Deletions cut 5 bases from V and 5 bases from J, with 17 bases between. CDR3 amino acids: CASRRNGGVDEQYF. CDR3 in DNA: TGTGCCAGCAGAAGAAACGGGGGTGTGGACGAGCAGTACTTC.

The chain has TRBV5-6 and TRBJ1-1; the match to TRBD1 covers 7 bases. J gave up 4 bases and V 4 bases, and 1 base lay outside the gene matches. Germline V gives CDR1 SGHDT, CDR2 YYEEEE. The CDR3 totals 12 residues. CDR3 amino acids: CASSRQGTEAFF. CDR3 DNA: TGTGCCAGCAGCAGACAGGGCACTGAAGCTTTCTTT. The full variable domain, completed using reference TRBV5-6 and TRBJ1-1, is DAGVTQSPTHLIKTRGQQVTLRCSPKSGHDTVSWYQQALGQGPQFIFQYYEEEERQRGNFPDRFSGHQFPNYSSELNVNALLLGDSALYLCASSRQGTEAFFGQGTRLTVV.

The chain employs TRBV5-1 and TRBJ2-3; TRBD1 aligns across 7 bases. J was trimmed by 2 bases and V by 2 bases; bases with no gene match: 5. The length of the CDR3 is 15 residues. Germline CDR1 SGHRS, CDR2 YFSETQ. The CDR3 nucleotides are TGCGCCAGCAGCTTTGTAGGGGGCTCCACAGATACGCAGTATTTT. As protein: CASSFVGGSTDTQYF.

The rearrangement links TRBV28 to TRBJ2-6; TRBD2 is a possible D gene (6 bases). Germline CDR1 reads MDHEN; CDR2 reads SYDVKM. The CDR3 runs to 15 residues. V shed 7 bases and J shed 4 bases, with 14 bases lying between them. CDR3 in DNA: TGTGCCAGCACGGGGGTAGCAGCCGGGGCCAACGTCCTGACTTTC. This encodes CASTGVAAGANVLTF.

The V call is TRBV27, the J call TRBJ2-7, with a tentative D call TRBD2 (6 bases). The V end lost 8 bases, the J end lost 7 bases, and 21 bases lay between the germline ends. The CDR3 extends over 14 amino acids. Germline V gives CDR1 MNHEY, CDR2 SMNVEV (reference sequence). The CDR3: CASCRDSGRREQYF. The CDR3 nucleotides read TGTGCCAGCTGCCGGGACTCGGGAAGAAGGGAGCAGTACTTC.

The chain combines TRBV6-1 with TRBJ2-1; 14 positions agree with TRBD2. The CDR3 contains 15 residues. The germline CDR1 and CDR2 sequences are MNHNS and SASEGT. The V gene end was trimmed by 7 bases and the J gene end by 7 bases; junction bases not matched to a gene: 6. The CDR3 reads CASIPWTSGRNEQFF. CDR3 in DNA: TGTGCCAGCATACCCTGGACTAGCGGGAGGAATGAGCAGTTCTTC.

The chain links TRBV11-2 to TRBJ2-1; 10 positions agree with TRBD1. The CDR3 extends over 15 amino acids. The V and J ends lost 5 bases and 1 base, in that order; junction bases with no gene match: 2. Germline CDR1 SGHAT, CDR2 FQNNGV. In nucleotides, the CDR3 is TGTGCCAGCAGCCCGGGACAGGGGTCCTACAATGAGCAGTTCTTC. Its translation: CASSPGQGSYNEQFF.

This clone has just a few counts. CDR3 in amino acids: CASSVSGQGVNTEAFF. CDR3 nucleotides: TGTGCCAGCAGCGTTTCGGGACAGGGAGTGAACACTGAAGCTTTCTTT. The J gene is TRBJ1-1, the V gene TRBV5-4, with 9 bases that match TRBD1. Germline CDR1 and CDR2: SGHNT and YYREEE (reference sequence). The CDR3 runs 16 residues. After removal of 4 bases from V and 0 bases from J, the junction contained 7 bases not matched to a gene.

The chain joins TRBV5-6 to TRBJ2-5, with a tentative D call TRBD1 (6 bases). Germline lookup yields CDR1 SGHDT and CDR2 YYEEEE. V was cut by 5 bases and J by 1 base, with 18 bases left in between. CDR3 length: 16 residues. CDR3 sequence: CASRKGWGTTQETQYF. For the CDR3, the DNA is TGTGCCAGCAGAAAGGGTTGGGGGACAACCCAAGAGACCCAGTACTTC. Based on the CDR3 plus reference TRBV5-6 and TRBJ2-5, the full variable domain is DAGVTQSPTHLIKTRGQQVTLRCSPKSGHDTVSWYQQALGQGPQFIFQYYEEEERQRGNFPDRFSGHQFPNYSSELNVNALLLGDSALYLCASRKGWGTTQETQYFGPGTRLLVL.

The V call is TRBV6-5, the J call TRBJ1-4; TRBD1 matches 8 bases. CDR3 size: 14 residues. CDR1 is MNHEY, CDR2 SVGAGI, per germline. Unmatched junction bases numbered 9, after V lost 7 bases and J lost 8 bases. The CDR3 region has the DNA TGTGCCAGCATGGTAACAGGGGGGTACGAAAAACTGTTTTTT. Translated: CASMVTGGYEKLFF.

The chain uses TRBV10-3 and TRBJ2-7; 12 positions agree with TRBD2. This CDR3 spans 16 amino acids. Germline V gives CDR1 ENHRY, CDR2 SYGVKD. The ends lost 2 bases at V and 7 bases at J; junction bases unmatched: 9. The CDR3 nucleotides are TGTGCCATCAGTGAGGCCCGACTAGCGGGAGACCCTGAGCAGTACTTC. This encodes CAISEARLAGDPEQYF.

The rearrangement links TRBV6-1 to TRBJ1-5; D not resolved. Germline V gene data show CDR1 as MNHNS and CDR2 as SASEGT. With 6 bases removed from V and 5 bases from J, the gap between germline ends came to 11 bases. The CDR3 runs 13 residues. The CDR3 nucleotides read TGTGCCAGCAGCCAGGATTCGCATCAGCCCCAGCATTTT. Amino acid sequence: CASSQDSHQPQHF.

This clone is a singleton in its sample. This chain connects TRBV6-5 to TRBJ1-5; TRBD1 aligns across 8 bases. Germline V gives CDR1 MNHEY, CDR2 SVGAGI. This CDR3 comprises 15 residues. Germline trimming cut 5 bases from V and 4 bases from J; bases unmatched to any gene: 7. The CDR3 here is CASSATGGGNQPQHF. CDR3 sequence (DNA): TGTGCCAGCAGTGCCACAGGGGGAGGGAATCAGCCCCAGCATTTT.

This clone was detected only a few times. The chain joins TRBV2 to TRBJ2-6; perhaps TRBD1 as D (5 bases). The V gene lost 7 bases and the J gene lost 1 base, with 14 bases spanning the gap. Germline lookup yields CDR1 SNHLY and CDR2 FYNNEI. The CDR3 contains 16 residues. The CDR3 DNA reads TGTGCCAGCACCCAACGGAAGGGGTCTGGGGCCAACGTCCTGACTTTC. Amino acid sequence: CASTQRKGSGANVLTF.

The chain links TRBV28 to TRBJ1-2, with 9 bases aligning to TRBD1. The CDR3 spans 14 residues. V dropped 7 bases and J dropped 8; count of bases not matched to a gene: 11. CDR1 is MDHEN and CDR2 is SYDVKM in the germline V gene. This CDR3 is CASTATGGILGYTF. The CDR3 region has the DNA TGTGCCAGCACCGCGACAGGGGGGATTTTGGGCTACACCTTC.

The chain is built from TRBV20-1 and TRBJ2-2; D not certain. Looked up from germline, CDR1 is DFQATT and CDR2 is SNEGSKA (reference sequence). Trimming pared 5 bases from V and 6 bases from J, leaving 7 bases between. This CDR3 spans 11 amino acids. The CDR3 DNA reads TGCAGTGCTCTAGGTGCCGGGGAGCTGTTTTTT. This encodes CSALGAGELFF.

The CDR3 coding sequence is TGTGCCAGCAGTGTACCGGGACAGGGGAAAGAGACCCAGTACTTC. Residues: CASSVPGQGKETQYF. The genes are TRBV28 and TRBJ2-5; 10 bases fit TRBD1. J was trimmed by 3 bases and V by 5 bases; bases with no gene match: 6. The CDR3 is made up of 15 amino acids. The germline V gene has CDR1 MDHEN and CDR2 SYDVKM.

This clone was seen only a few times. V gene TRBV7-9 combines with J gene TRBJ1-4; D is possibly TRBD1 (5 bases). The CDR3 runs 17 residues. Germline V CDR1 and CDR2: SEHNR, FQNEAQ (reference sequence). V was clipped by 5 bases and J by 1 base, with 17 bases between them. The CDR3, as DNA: TGTGCCAGCAGCCAAACCAGGAGGGGCGGAACTAATGAAAAACTGTTTTTT. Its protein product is CASSQTRRGGTNEKLFF.